Below, 27 T cell receptor beta chains from the same sample are listed, as sequenced in a study of identical twins. TCRdb itself ran the 5' RACE reads through MiXCR, one entry per CDR3 protein. The sample lists 600,000 to 800,000 distinct CDR3 sequences; about 20% were seen once. A further study also used this sample, focusing on T cells expressing NK-cell markers.

Sequences were obtained from PBMCs. These TCRs come from a woman aged 18-30 years in good health.

This chain connects TRBV27 to TRBJ2-1; TRBD1 agrees at 10 bases. This CDR3 spans 15 amino acids. Germline trimming cut 5 bases from V and 3 bases from J; bases unmatched to any gene: 4. The germline V gene has CDR1 MNHEY and CDR2 SMNVEV (reference sequence). The DNA of the CDR3 is TGTGCCAGCAGTCGCCGGGACAGGGGCTACAATGAGCAGTTCTTC. Translated, it gives CASSRRDRGYNEQFF.

This clonotype was observed a single time. The chain joins TRBV15 to TRBJ2-2; D call uncertain. V shed 5 bases and J shed 5 bases, with 9 bases lying between them. CDR3 length: 13 amino acids. CDR1 and CDR2 (germline): LNHNV, YYDKDF (reference sequence). This CDR3 is CATSFSLTGELFF. The CDR3 bases are TGTGCCACCAGCTTCTCTCTGACCGGGGAGCTGTTTTTT.

This sequence joins TRBV20-1 and TRBJ2-3, with D perhaps TRBD2 (6 bases). The CDR3 runs 15 residues. Germline CDR1 DFQATT, CDR2 SNEGSKA (reference sequence). V shed 4 bases and J shed 5 bases, with 19 bases lying between them. For the CDR3, the DNA is TGCAGTGCTACTCCGTTAAACAGACTAGAAGATACGCAGTATTTT. Translation: CSATPLNRLEDTQYF.

The rearrangement joins TRBV19 to TRBJ2-3; no definite D call. V was trimmed by 4 bases and J by 4 bases, leaving 9 bases between them. Germline loops: CDR1 LNHDA, CDR2 SQIVND (reference sequence). The CDR3 spans 13 residues. DNA for the CDR3: TGTGCCAGTAGTACGGGCCCCGCAGATACGCAGTATTTT. Amino acids: CASSTGPADTQYF.

This clonotype was picked up a small number of times. The J gene is TRBJ2-2, the V gene TRBV20-1; the D gene is possibly TRBD1 (6 bases). Trimming shortened V by 5 bases and J by 5 bases, and 12 bases separated the two germline ends. Germline V gene lookup returns CDR1 DFQATT and CDR2 SNEGSKA (reference sequence). The CDR3 has 13 residues. CDR3 DNA sequence: TGCAGTGCTTCTAACAGGGAAACCGGGGAGCTGTTTTTT. Protein: CSASNRETGELFF.

This clonotype occurred a few times. This rearrangement joins TRBV12-3 or TRBV12-4 to TRBJ1-5, with 9 bases identical to TRBD1. The CDR3 is 15 residues long. The trim removed 6 bases at V and 2 bases at J, leaving 5 bases unmatched. The CDR3 nucleotides read TGTGCCAGCAGCGTACAGGGGGCCGGCAATCAGCCCCAGCATTTT. This gives the protein CASSVQGAGNQPQHF.

This chain uses TRBV12-3 or TRBV12-4 with TRBJ2-5; possibly TRBD1 for D (5 bases). Trimming pared 5 bases from V and 5 bases from J, leaving 9 bases between. This CDR3 has 12 residues. Written as DNA, the CDR3 is TGTGCCAGCAGTGTCAGGGTGGAGACCCAGTACTTC. This gives the protein CASSVRVETQYF.

In nucleotides, the CDR3 is TGTGCCAGCAGCTTAGATGCTAGCGTCTACAATGAGCAGTTCTTC. It translates to CASSLDASVYNEQFF. The chain employs TRBV7-2 and TRBJ2-1, with D tentatively TRBD2 (6 bases). Per germline, CDR1 SGHTA and CDR2 FQGNSA. Trimming stripped 1 base from V and 3 bases from J, with 10 bases between. The CDR3 spans 15 residues.

The sample holds a few counts of this clonotype. V is TRBV20-1 and J is TRBJ2-7; no definite D call. CDR1 is DFQATT, CDR2 SNEGSKA, per germline (reference sequence). The CDR3 consists of 12 residues. Trimming cost V 3 bases and J 2 bases, with 8 bases left between them. CDR3 sequence reads: CSASREPYEQYF. In DNA form, the CDR3 reads TGCAGTGCTAGCCGTGAACCCTACGAGCAGTACTTC.

V is TRBV5-1 and J is TRBJ2-1, with a possible D match to TRBD2 (6 bases). Looked up from germline, CDR1 is SGHRS and CDR2 is YFSETQ. V was cut by 0 bases and J by 3 bases, with 10 bases left in between. The CDR3 contains 15 residues. CDR3 sequence (DNA): TGCGCCAGCAGCTTGGCTAGCGCAGACTACAATGAGCAGTTCTTC. This codes for CASSLASADYNEQFF.

The chain recombines TRBV25-1 with TRBJ1-4; D is possibly TRBD1 (6 bases). V lost 3 bases, J lost 6 bases, and 17 bases lay in between. CDR3 length equals 16 residues. The germline V gene has CDR1 MGHDK and CDR2 SYGVNS. CDR3 protein: CASSDLRRGVDEKLFF. The CDR3 DNA sequence: TGTGCCAGCAGTGATCTTCGAAGGGGGGTTGATGAAAAACTGTTTTTT. Drawing the rest from reference TRBV25-1 and TRBJ1-4, the complete variable domain is EADIYQTPRYLVIGTGKKITLECSQTMGHDKMYWYQQDPGMELHLIHYSYGVNSTEKGDLSSESTVSRIRTEHFPLTLESARPSHTSQYLCASSDLRRGVDEKLFFGSGTQLSVL.

The chain employs TRBV19 and TRBJ2-1; D perhaps matches TRBD2 (6 bases). CDR3 length: 15 amino acids. Germline lookup yields CDR1 LNHDA and CDR2 SQIVND (reference sequence). Trimming removed 3 bases at V and 1 base at J, with 10 bases between. The CDR3 coding sequence is TGTGCCAGTAGTATCTTGGACTATTCCTACAATGAGCAGTTCTTC. Translating it yields CASSILDYSYNEQFF.

This clonotype showed up just a few times. The chain uses TRBV30 and TRBJ2-1; 8 bases agree with TRBD1. The CDR3 length is 13 residues. CDR1 and CDR2 from the germline V gene are GTSNPN and SVGIG (reference sequence). V lost 2 bases to trimming and J lost 10 bases; unmatched junction nucleotides: 7. The CDR3 spells CAWSTGGRGEQFF. CDR3 bases: TGTGCCTGGAGTACAGGGGGACGAGGGGAGCAGTTCTTC.

The chain joins TRBV20-1 to TRBJ2-3; D is possibly TRBD1 or TRBD2 (6 bases each). V lost 5 bases and J 4 bases, leaving 10 bases between the germline ends. From germline, CDR1 is DFQATT and CDR2 SNEGSKA (reference sequence). CDR3 size: 12 residues. The CDR3 DNA follows: TGCAGTGCTGCTAGGGGGGCAGATACGCAGTATTTT. It encodes CSAARGADTQYF.

There are many counts of this clonotype. The genes are TRBV29-1 and TRBJ1-1; 7 bases fit TRBD1. This CDR3 comprises 12 residues. Germline-derived CDR1 and CDR2 are SQVTM and ANQGSEA. With 8 bases clipped from V and 4 bases from J, the junction kept 7 bases outside the gene matches. In DNA form, the CDR3 reads TGCAGCTCGGTTCAGGGGGGCACTGAAGCTTTCTTT. This codes for CSSVQGGTEAFF.

Here the CDR3 reads CSARMSAGPGDTQYF. DNA of the CDR3: TGCAGTGCTAGAATGTCAGCGGGCCCGGGGGATACGCAGTATTTT. The V gene is TRBV20-1, the J gene TRBJ2-3, with a possible D match to TRBD2 (6 bases). V lost 2 bases to trimming and J lost 6 bases, with 18 bases between them. Germline CDR1 is DFQATT and CDR2 is SNEGSKA (reference sequence). CDR3 length equals 15 residues.

This clonotype has just a few counts. The chain recombines TRBV30 with TRBJ1-2; unclear D gene. V was cut by 5 bases and J by 5 bases, with 6 bases left in between. Germline V CDR1 and CDR2: GTSNPN, SVGIG (reference sequence). This CDR3 spans 10 amino acids. The CDR3 DNA follows: TGTGCCTGGCTCGGGTATGGCTACACCTTC. It is translated as CAWLGYGYTF.

The chain has TRBV7-2 and TRBJ2-7; TRBD2 aligns across 8 bases. Trimming took 6 bases from V and 2 from J; bases not matched to a gene: 6. CDR3 size: 14 residues. Germline V gene lookup returns CDR1 SGHTA and CDR2 FQGNSA. CDR3 bases: TGTGCCAGCAGGCCGGGACTAGGCCCCTACGAGCAGTACTTC. Translating gives CASRPGLGPYEQYF.

There are a few counts of this clonotype. The chain uses TRBV20-1 and TRBJ1-1, with D hard to call. The germline gives CDR1 DFQATT, CDR2 SNEGSKA (reference sequence). CDR3 length: 16 residues. Trimming removed 6 bases at V and 1 base at J, with 21 bases between. In DNA, the CDR3 is TGCAGTGCCATTCTTATAACACCGGGGAAGAACACTGAAGCTTTCTTT. Translated: CSAILITPGKNTEAFF.

The table lists this clonotype with a few counts. The junction does not match germline at one end; this may be a read error. The chain is built from TRBV7-7 and TRBJ2-2; possibly TRBD2 for D (5 bases). The germline V gene has CDR1 SSHAT and CDR2 FNYEAQ (reference sequence). The CDR3 is 12 amino acids. CDR3 protein: CASSRTVGELFF. CDR3 DNA: TGTGCTAGCAGCCGGACTGTCGGGGAGCTGTTTTTT. The entire variable domain, with the rest obtained from reference TRBV7-7 and TRBJ2-2, is as follows: GAGVSQSPRYKVTKRGQDVTLRCDPISSHATLYWYQQALGQGPEFLTYFNYEAQPDKSGLPSDRFSAERPEGSISTLTIQRTEQRDSAMYRCASSRTVGELFFGEGSRLTVL.

The V gene is TRBV18, the J gene TRBJ2-4; D is unclear. Germline CDR1 and CDR2: KGHSH and LQKENI. CDR3 size: 16 residues. V was trimmed by 3 bases and J by 0 bases, leaving 12 bases between them. This CDR3 reads CASSPAAKLAKNIQYF. In DNA form, the CDR3 reads TGTGCCAGCTCACCCGCAGCCAAGCTAGCCAAAAACATTCAGTACTTC.

This clonotype was found many times. This sequence joins TRBV20-1 and TRBJ2-1; 13 bases line up with TRBD2. Unmatched junction bases numbered 3, after V lost 3 bases and J lost 1 base. Germline loops: CDR1 DFQATT, CDR2 SNEGSKA (reference sequence). The CDR3 totals 16 residues. The CDR3 DNA reads TGCAGTGCTAGGGGACTAGCGGGAACATCCTACAATGAGCAGTTCTTC. Translated: CSARGLAGTSYNEQFF.

The chain has TRBV5-1 and TRBJ2-2, with 7 bases that match TRBD1. Germline V gives CDR1 SGHRS, CDR2 YFSETQ. This CDR3 is 14 amino acids long. The J segment lost 3 bases and the V segment lost 5 bases, leaving 4 bases of the junction unmatched. The CDR3 loop reads CASRPGTDTGELFF. The CDR3 nucleotides are TGCGCCAGCAGGCCCGGGACAGACACCGGGGAGCTGTTTTTT.

The chain employs TRBV15 and TRBJ2-7; unclear D gene. Deletions cut 2 bases from V and 6 bases from J, with 8 bases between. The CDR3 sequence is 12 residues long. Germline assignment: CDR1 LNHNV and CDR2 YYDKDF (reference sequence). The CDR3 sequence: CATSRTESEQYF. CDR3 bases: TGTGCCACCAGCAGAACAGAATCCGAGCAGTACTTC.

The chain recombines TRBV7-2 with TRBJ2-7; a possible D gene is TRBD2 (5 bases). CDR3 length equals 12 residues. Trimming shortened V by 5 bases and J by 7 bases, and 12 bases separated the two germline ends. The germline V gene has CDR1 SGHTA and CDR2 FQGNSA. This CDR3 is CASSMDLGEQYF. The DNA for the CDR3 is TGTGCCAGCAGCATGGACTTAGGGGAGCAGTACTTC.

This chain links TRBV3-1 with TRBJ2-1; 12 nucleotides match TRBD2. The V and J ends lost 0 bases and 6 bases, in that order; junction bases with no gene match: 6. CDR1 and CDR2 from the germline V gene are LGHDT and YNNKEL (reference sequence). The CDR3 length is 17 residues. The CDR3 sequence is CASSQDKSSGGGNEQFF. The CDR3 DNA reads TGTGCCAGCAGCCAAGATAAGTCTAGCGGGGGGGGCAATGAGCAGTTCTTC.

This clonotype was detected ten times or more. CDR3 in DNA: TGCAGTGCTAGAGATGGTCCCGGGGAGGGTTTGTATGCAGATACGCAGTATTTT. Protein sequence: CSARDGPGEGLYADTQYF. The rearrangement uses TRBV20-1 and TRBJ2-3; 7 nucleotides agree with TRBD2. Per the germline V gene, CDR1 is DFQATT and CDR2 is SNEGSKA (reference sequence). The CDR3 loop spans 18 amino acids. The V segment lost 0 bases and the J segment 4 bases; nucleotides outside the gene matches: 16.